The 5 T cell receptor beta chains listed next were all sequenced from one sample in a study of blood T cell repertoires in COVID-19. The protocol was immunoSEQ multiplex PCR, while the TCRdb copy is restricted to in-frame clones and leaves out a portion. The table includes 100,000 to 150,000 clones, roughly 69% detected once. Material for sequencing was peripheral blood. All receptors derive from a woman in her 70s with acute or convalescent COVID-19.

The rearrangement uses TRBV7-2 and TRBJ1-1; 7 bases are shared with TRBD1. Looked up from germline, CDR1 is SGHTA and CDR2 is FQGNSA. Trimming removed 5 bases from V and 5 bases from J; junction bases left unmatched: 8. The CDR3 is made up of 14 amino acids. The CDR3 is CASSPQGGKTEAFF. CDR3 in DNA: TGTGCCAGCAGCCCCCAGGGGGGAAAAACTGAAGCTTTCTTT.

The rearrangement joins TRBV28 to TRBJ1-1; a weak D match, TRBD1 (6 bases). With 5 bases removed from V and 11 bases from J, the gap between germline ends came to 18 bases. The CDR3 sequence is 13 residues long. Germline values: CDR1 MDHEN, CDR2 SYDVKM. The CDR3 protein is CASSRRDTTRAFF. For the CDR3, the DNA is TGTGCCAGCAGTCGAAGGGACACAACAAGGGCTTTCTTT.

The rearrangement uses TRBV9 and TRBJ2-7; 7 nucleotides line up with TRBD1. The junction had 3 bases not matched to a gene; V was cut back by 0 bases and J by 3 bases. Germline-derived CDR1 and CDR2 are SGDLS and YYNGEE. The CDR3 is made up of 14 amino acids. In DNA form, the CDR3 reads TGTGCCAGCAGCGTAGGGGACAGAAACTACGAGCAGTACTTC. Translated, it gives CASSVGDRNYEQYF. The complete variable domain, with remaining parts taken from reference TRBV9 and TRBJ2-7, reads DSGVTQTPKHLITATGQRVTLRCSPRSGDLSVYWYQQSLDQGLQFLIQYYNGEERAKGNILERFSAQQFPDLHSELNLSSLELGDSALYFCASSVGDRNYEQYFGPGTRLTVT.

The sample holds a few counts of this clone. V and J are TRBV21-1 and TRBJ1-4; the tabulated D call, TRBD1, remains unverified against the DNA. TRBV21-1 is described as a pseudogene. The CDR3 totals 19 residues. CDR3 sequence (DNA): TGTGCCAGCGCTGACTTTGTACAGGGGTTGAGGGCAACTAATGAAAAACTGTTTTTT. Protein: CASADFVQGLRATNEKLFF.

The genes are TRBV5-5 and TRBJ1-6; unclear D gene. The germline V and J ends were trimmed by 2 bases and 0 bases, with 6 bases remaining between them. CDR3 length: 15 residues. CDR1 SGHKS and CDR2 YYEKEE come from the germline V gene (reference sequence). The CDR3 region has the DNA TGTGCCAGCAGCTTCGGGGTCTCCTATAATTCACCCCTCCACTTT. Translated: CASSFGVSYNSPLHF.